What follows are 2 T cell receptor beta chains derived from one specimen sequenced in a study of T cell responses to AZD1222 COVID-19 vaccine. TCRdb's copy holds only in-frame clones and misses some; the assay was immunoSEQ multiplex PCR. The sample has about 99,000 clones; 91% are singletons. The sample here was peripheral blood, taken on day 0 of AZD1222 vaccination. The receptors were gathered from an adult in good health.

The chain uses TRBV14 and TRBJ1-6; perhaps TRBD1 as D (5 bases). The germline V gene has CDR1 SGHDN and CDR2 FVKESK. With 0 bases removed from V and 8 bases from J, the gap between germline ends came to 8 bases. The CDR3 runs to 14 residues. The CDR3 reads CASSQERRDSPLHF. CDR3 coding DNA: TGTGCCAGCAGCCAAGAACGCAGGGATTCACCCCTCCACTTT.

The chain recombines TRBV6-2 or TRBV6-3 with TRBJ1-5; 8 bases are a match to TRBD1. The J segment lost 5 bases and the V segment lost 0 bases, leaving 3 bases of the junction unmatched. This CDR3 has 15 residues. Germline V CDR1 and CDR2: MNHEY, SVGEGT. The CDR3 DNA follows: TGTGCCAGCAGTTACTCCGGACAGGGCCATCAGCCCCAGCATTTT. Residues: CASSYSGQGHQPQHF.